The 29 T cell receptor beta chains listed next were all sequenced from one sample in a study of T cell repertoires in cytomegalovirus infection. MiXCR was run by TCRdb on the reads, yielding one entry per CDR3 protein. The repertoire includes 650,000 to 900,000 distinct CDR3 sequences, around a third of them detected once, and 12% sits in the top ten. Their specific antigens are unknown. The sample in question was cultured CD8+ T cells from PBMCs, obtained from culture after CMV antigen stimulation. These receptors were obtained from a human donor in good health (CMV status not recorded). Some clones in this sample may be carry-over from other donors' samples.

This chain uses TRBV3-1 with TRBJ2-5; D is unclear. CDR1 is LGHDT and CDR2 is YNNKEL in the germline V gene (reference sequence). This CDR3 spans 14 amino acids. V was trimmed by 4 bases and J by 4 bases, leaving 13 bases between them. The CDR3, as DNA: TGTGCCAGCAGCCCTCCGGGTTACGGAGAGACCCAGTACTTC. It encodes CASSPPGYGETQYF.

This chain uses TRBV6-1 with TRBJ1-4; no firm D call. The length of the CDR3 is 16 residues. The ends were cut back, 1 base at V and 0 bases at J, with 9 bases in the middle. CDR1 and CDR2 (germline): MNHNS, SASEGT. The CDR3 bases are TGTGCCAGCAGTGAAGATATCGGGGCAACTAATGAAAAACTGTTTTTT. Residues: CASSEDIGATNEKLFF.

This sequence joins TRBV19 and TRBJ1-1; no definite D call. Trimming cost V 6 bases and J 6 bases, with 20 bases left between them. This CDR3 region has 15 residues. Germline lookup yields CDR1 LNHDA and CDR2 SQIVND (reference sequence). The DNA of the CDR3 is TGTGCCAGTAGCCGACCGACCTTAGTGGACTCTGAAGCTTTCTTT. This gives the protein CASSRPTLVDSEAFF.

Worth noting for this clonotype: A single base separates this from a much larger clone, so it may be a read error. The V and J genes are TRBV7-8 and TRBJ2-1, with D hard to call. The germline CDR1 and CDR2 sequences are SGHVS and FQNEAQ. The CDR3 covers 15 residues. CDR3 sequence: CASTPGLSSYNVQFF. The CDR3 DNA reads TGTGCCAGTACGCCGGGCCTGAGCTCCTACAATGTGCAGTTCTTC.

This sequence joins TRBV19 and TRBJ2-1; 8 positions agree with TRBD2. V dropped 3 bases and J dropped 7; count of bases not matched to a gene: 5. Germline CDR1 is LNHDA and CDR2 is SQIVND (reference sequence). The CDR3 length is 14 residues. The CDR3 loop is CASSITGGLNEQFF. CDR3 sequence (DNA): TGTGCCAGTAGTATTACGGGGGGGCTGAATGAGCAGTTCTTC.

The chain combines TRBV7-9 with TRBJ1-2; D remains unclear. Trimming pared 1 base from V and 0 bases from J, leaving 12 bases between. Germline V gives CDR1 SEHNR, CDR2 FQNEAQ (reference sequence). The CDR3 length is 16 residues. As DNA, the CDR3 is TGTGCCAGCAGCTTAGTGGTGAAACCCACTAACTATGGCTACACCTTC. It is translated as CASSLVVKPTNYGYTF.

Concerning this clonotype itself: With a much larger clone just one base away, this may be a read error. The V call is TRBV12-3 or TRBV12-4, the J call TRBJ2-2, with TRBD1 as a possible D gene (6 bases). Trimming took 6 bases from V and 6 from J, leaving 11 bases between them. The CDR3 consists of 13 residues. CDR3 in amino acids: CASRSGHPGELFF. Written as DNA, the CDR3 is TGTGCCAGCAGATCGGGACACCCCGGGGAGCTGTTTTTT.

The chain carries TRBV29-1 and TRBJ1-2; 9 bases map to TRBD1. Germline CDR1 and CDR2: SQVTM and ANQGSEA. J gave up 8 bases and V 2 bases, and 6 bases lay outside the gene matches. The CDR3 length is 13 residues. This CDR3 is CSVEKQGARGYTF. The CDR3 DNA reads as TGCAGCGTTGAAAAACAGGGGGCGCGGGGCTACACCTTC.

The rearrangement uses TRBV6-2 or TRBV6-3 and TRBJ2-2; the D gene is possibly TRBD1 (5 bases). The CDR3 covers 16 residues. Germline lookup yields CDR1 MNHEY and CDR2 SVGEGT. V dropped 5 bases and J dropped 0 bases, with 13 bases sitting between them. The DNA for the CDR3 is TGTGCCAGCAGTAGCCGTGGACATTCGAACACCGGGGAGCTGTTTTTT. This codes for CASSSRGHSNTGELFF.

This clonotype was observed a handful of times. The rearrangement links TRBV7-9 to TRBJ2-2; tentatively, D is TRBD1 (5 bases). This CDR3 is 16 amino acids long. Germline-derived CDR1 and CDR2 are SEHNR and FQNEAQ (reference sequence). The V gene lost 5 bases and the J gene lost 7 bases, with 20 bases spanning the gap. Here the CDR3 reads CASSDSIQGLVGELFF. CDR3 bases: TGTGCCAGCAGCGATAGCATCCAGGGTCTTGTCGGGGAGCTGTTTTTT.

This rearrangement joins TRBV5-5 to TRBJ1-2; weak D call: TRBD1 (5 bases). This CDR3 comprises 17 residues. Germline CDR1 is SGHKS and CDR2 is YYEKEE (reference sequence). V was pared by 2 bases and J by 5 bases, with 22 bases between. The CDR3 spells CASSFRQEGFKTYGYTF. The CDR3 region has the DNA TGTGCCAGCAGCTTCCGGCAGGAGGGGTTTAAGACGTATGGCTACACCTTC.

The chain links TRBV5-1 to TRBJ1-1; D is uncertain. Germline CDR1 SGHRS, CDR2 YFSETQ. This CDR3 has 16 amino acids. V dropped 1 base and J dropped 3 bases, with 16 bases sitting between them. The CDR3 coding sequence is TGCGCCAGCAGCTTGCGCGAGGAATTAGAGTACACTGAAGCTTTCTTT. Translating gives CASSLREELEYTEAFF.

The V and J genes are TRBV6-2 or TRBV6-3 and TRBJ2-7, with D hard to call. Germline CDR1 MNHEY, CDR2 SVGEGT. V lost 2 bases and J lost 4, with 12 bases in between. This CDR3 has 14 amino acids. CDR3 region: CASSYNSGLYEQYF. The CDR3 DNA reads as TGTGCCAGCAGTTACAACAGTGGGTTGTACGAGCAGTACTTC.

This clonotype showed up just a few times. The chain uses TRBV28 and TRBJ2-3; no reliable D call. Looked up from germline, CDR1 is MDHEN and CDR2 is SYDVKM. The V and J ends lost 5 bases and 2 bases respectively, with 11 bases between them. The CDR3 has 14 amino acids. The DNA of the CDR3 is TGTGCCAGCAGTGGGGAACAGCACACAGATACGCAGTATTTT. Its protein is CASSGEQHTDTQYF.

The chain combines TRBV11-2 with TRBJ2-2; perhaps D is TRBD1 or TRBD2 (5 bases each). The length of the CDR3 is 12 residues. The ends were cut back, 7 bases at V and 5 bases at J, with 8 bases in the middle. Germline CDR1 reads SGHAT; CDR2 reads FQNNGV. The chain's CDR3 is CASNWGTGELFF. The DNA for the CDR3 is TGTGCCAGCAACTGGGGGACCGGGGAGCTGTTTTTT.

This clonotype was recorded once. Compared with germline, one end of the junction differs, possibly owing to a read error. The chain couples TRBV7-2 to TRBJ1-3, with D possibly TRBD1 on 5 matching bases. The germline V gene encodes CDR1 SGHTA and CDR2 FQGNSA. The CDR3 is made up of 16 amino acids. CDR3 nucleotides: TGTGCCAGCAGCCTGAGGGACTTTCCCTCTGAAAACACCATATATTTT. This sequence encodes CASSLRDFPSENTIYF.

V is TRBV12-3 or TRBV12-4 and J is TRBJ1-5; a possible D gene is TRBD1 (5 bases). Trimming removed 2 bases from V and 7 bases from J, with 15 bases in between. This CDR3 is 15 amino acids long. The CDR3 region is CASSLQGGIDQPQHF. CDR3 bases: TGTGCCAGCAGTTTACAGGGTGGTATAGACCAGCCCCAGCATTTT.

This clonotype came up a few times. CDR3 region: CATSSLASNTEAFF. CDR3 in DNA: TGTGCCACCAGCAGCTTAGCATCGAACACTGAAGCTTTCTTT. This rearrangement joins TRBV15 to TRBJ1-1; D remains unclear. This CDR3 comprises 14 residues. V lost 3 bases to trimming and J lost 1 base, with 9 bases between them. Germline CDR1 and CDR2: LNHNV and YYDKDF (reference sequence).

As regards this clonotype: A much larger clone is a single base away; this may be a read error. The chain couples TRBV7-6 to TRBJ1-2, with no clear D. The CDR3 covers 14 residues. Germline V gives CDR1 SGHVS, CDR2 FNYEAQ. The CDR3 DNA reads as TGTGCCAACAGCTTAGGATCAACTAACTATGGCTACACCTTC. It encodes CANSLGSTNYGYTF.

In this sample, this clonotype turned up a few times. The chain is built from TRBV6-1 and TRBJ1-5, with 9 bases fitting TRBD1. CDR3 size: 16 residues. CDR1 and CDR2 from the germline V gene are MNHNS and SASEGT. The junction had 7 bases not matched to a gene; V was cut back by 0 bases and J by 7 bases. The DNA of the CDR3 is TGTGCCAGCAGTGAAGCCTGGACAGGGGTGAGGCAGCCCCAGCATTTT. Its translation is CASSEAWTGVRQPQHF.

Of note for this clonotype: A single base separates this from a much larger clone, so it may be a read error. This sequence joins TRBV7-2 and TRBJ2-3, with 10 nucleotides matching TRBD1. V dropped 4 bases and J dropped 0; count of bases not matched to a gene: 10. The CDR3 covers 18 residues. Germline CDR1 is SGHTA and CDR2 is FQGNSA. The chain's CDR3 is CASSSESGQGTSTDTQYF. In DNA, the CDR3 is TGTGCCAGCAGCTCAGAGTCGGGACAGGGGACCAGCACAGATACGCAGTATTTT. The full variable domain, in which reference TRBV7-2 and TRBJ2-3 provide the parts outside the CDR3, is GAGVSQSPSNKVTEKGKDVELRCDPISGHTALYWYRQSLGQGLEFLIYFQGNSAPDKSGLPSDRFSAERTGGSVSTLTIQRTQQEDSAVYLCASSSESGQGTSTDTQYFGPGTRLTVL.

This clonotype was detected only a few times. V and J are TRBV6-2 or TRBV6-3 and TRBJ1-2; D uncertain. The germline CDR1 and CDR2 sequences are MNHEY and SVGEGT. The V and J ends lost 5 bases and 8 bases respectively, with 21 bases between them. CDR3 length equals 15 residues. This CDR3 reads CASSPADPPGRGYTF. As DNA, the CDR3 is TGTGCCAGCAGTCCTGCGGACCCCCCGGGAAGAGGCTACACCTTC.

About this clonotype: A read error may be the cause here, since a much bigger clone is one base away. The rearrangement links TRBV7-8 to TRBJ2-1; TRBD2 agrees at 7 bases. In germline, CDR1 is SGHVS, CDR2 FQNEAQ. The CDR3 contains 14 residues. After removal of 1 base from V and 10 bases from J, the junction contained 7 bases not matched to a gene. The CDR3 region is CASSLGGLSVEQFF. The CDR3 DNA follows: TGTGCCAGCAGCTTAGGGGGACTATCGGTAGAGCAGTTCTTC.

The DNA for the CDR3 is TGCGCCAGCAGCCCCCTTGTTGATAGCGGTGGATACTACGAGCAGTACTTC. As protein: CASSPLVDSGGYYEQYF. The chain combines TRBV4-1 with TRBJ2-7; TRBD2 is a possible D gene (6 bases). Germline V gene data show CDR1 as MGHRA and CDR2 as YSYEKL. The CDR3 contains 17 residues. V was shortened by 4 bases and J by 3 bases, with 22 bases between the two germline ends.

This clonotype was counted a few times. The chain employs TRBV19 and TRBJ1-5; tentatively, D is TRBD1 (5 bases). CDR3 size: 15 residues. The germline gives CDR1 LNHDA, CDR2 SQIVND (reference sequence). V dropped 1 base and J dropped 5 bases, with 12 bases sitting between them. CDR3 bases: TGTGCCAGTAGTATAGGCCAGGGTTGGGATCAGCCCCAGCATTTT. Protein: CASSIGQGWDQPQHF.

The chain is built from TRBV4-2 and TRBJ2-3; 13 bases are a match to TRBD2. Germline-derived CDR1 and CDR2 are LGHNA and YNFKEQ. The CDR3 runs to 16 residues. The trim removed 8 bases at V and 5 bases at J, leaving 10 bases unmatched. The CDR3 coding sequence is TGTGCCAGCGACGAACGACTAGCGGGGGGAAAAGATACGCAGTATTTT. Translating it yields CASDERLAGGKDTQYF.

The chain links TRBV6-2 or TRBV6-3 to TRBJ2-1, with 7 bases aligning to TRBD2. Germline-derived CDR1 and CDR2 are MNHEY and SVGEGT. The length of the CDR3 is 13 residues. V gave up 3 bases and J gave up 8 bases; unmatched junction bases: 4. CDR3 nucleotides: TGTGCCAGCAGTTATCTCGGACTAGATGAGCAGTTCTTC. Its protein is CASSYLGLDEQFF.

This clonotype has a count of ten or more. One end of the junction is discordant with germline, which a read error may explain. The V call is TRBV5-1, the J call TRBJ1-1, with D perhaps matching TRBD1 (6 bases). CDR3 length: 14 amino acids. Germline V gene data show CDR1 as SGHRS and CDR2 as YFSETQ. CDR3 DNA sequence: TGTGCCAGCAGCTTAATTGGGGGCGACACTGAAGCTTTCTTT. This sequence encodes CASSLIGGDTEAFF.

The chain carries TRBV7-4 and TRBJ1-2, with D hard to call. Germline values: CDR1 SGHVT, CDR2 SQSDAQ. This CDR3 comprises 13 residues. V shed 6 bases and J shed 4 bases, with 12 bases lying between them. This chain's CDR3 is CASSMERRYGYTF. CDR3 DNA: TGTGCCAGCAGTATGGAGCGTCGCTATGGCTACACCTTC.